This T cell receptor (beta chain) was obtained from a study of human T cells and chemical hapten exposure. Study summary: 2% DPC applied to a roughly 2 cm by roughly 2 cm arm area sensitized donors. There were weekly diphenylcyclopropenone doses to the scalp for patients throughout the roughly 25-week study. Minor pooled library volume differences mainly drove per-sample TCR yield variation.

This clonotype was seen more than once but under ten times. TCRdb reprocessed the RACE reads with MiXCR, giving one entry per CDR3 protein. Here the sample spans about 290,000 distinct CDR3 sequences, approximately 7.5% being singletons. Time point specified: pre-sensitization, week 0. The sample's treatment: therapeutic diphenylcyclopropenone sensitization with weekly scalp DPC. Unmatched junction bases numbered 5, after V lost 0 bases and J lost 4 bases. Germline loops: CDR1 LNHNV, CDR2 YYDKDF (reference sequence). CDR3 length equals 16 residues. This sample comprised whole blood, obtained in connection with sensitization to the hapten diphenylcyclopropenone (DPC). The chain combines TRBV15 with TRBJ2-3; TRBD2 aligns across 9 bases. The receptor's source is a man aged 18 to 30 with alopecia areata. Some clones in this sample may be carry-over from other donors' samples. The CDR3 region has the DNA TGTGCCACCAGCAGAGATCCTAGCGGGGTTTCAGATACGCAGTATTTT. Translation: CATSRDPSGVSDTQYF.